This TCR beta chain was obtained from a study of blood T cells in healthy people across ages. Study-wide points: It was found that TCR beta diversity correlated strongly with the percentage of naive T cells. Diversity was estimated from one million T cells, and these estimates were considered underestimates.

As for this clonotype: Its antigen is still unknown.

With each sample, at least 6 micrograms of total RNA were extracted. A sample-barcoded 5' primer and a J-beta primer mix were used in a second PCR of about 6 to 11 cycles. TCRdb used MiXCR to reprocess the 5' RACE reads, holding one entry per CDR3 protein. Of about 570,000 distinct CDR3 sequences listed, 25% to 30% are singletons. CDR1 SQVTM and CDR2 ANQGSEA come from the germline V gene. The length of the CDR3 is 13 residues. V dropped 5 bases and J dropped 4 bases, with 11 bases sitting between them. The clonotype comes from a woman aged 70 to 79 in good health. The chain carries TRBV29-1 and TRBJ1-4; TRBD1 might be the D (6 bases). The specimen sequenced was blood. The DNA for the CDR3 is TGCAGCGTTTTAGGGGGGCTTAATGAAAAACTGTTTTTT. Encoded protein: CSVLGGLNEKLFF.